A single sample is the source of the 31 T cell receptor beta chains below, sequenced in a study of PD-1 blockade in mismatch repair-deficient tumors. Repertoires were generated with immunoSEQ multiplex PCR, while TCRdb's copy carries only in-frame clones and drops some. The sample consists of tens of thousands of clones, under 85% of them appearing once. The sample in question was peripheral blood, obtained 12 weeks after starting pembrolizumab. Receptors were obtained from an adult with mismatch repair-deficient cancer.

This clone has just a few counts. The gene calls are TRBV14 and TRBJ2-5, with D possibly matching TRBD1 (6 bases). The CDR3 is 15 residues long. The V gene lost 3 bases and the J gene lost 4 bases, with 15 bases spanning the gap. From germline, CDR1 is SGHDN and CDR2 FVKESK. The CDR3 sequence is CASSQLTGKGETQYF. The CDR3 bases are TGTGCCAGCAGCCAGCTGACAGGCAAGGGAGAGACCCAGTACTTC.

The chain has TRBV5-4 and TRBJ2-5; TRBD2 matches at 10 bases. Germline lookup yields CDR1 SGHNT and CDR2 YYREEE (reference sequence). The CDR3 sequence is 18 residues long. V shed 3 bases and J 5 bases; nucleotides not matched to a gene: 16. For the CDR3, the DNA is TGTGCCAGCAGCTCAGCTAGCGGGAGCGGGGATGGTCTTGAGACCCAGTACTTC. Its translation: CASSSASGSGDGLETQYF.

This chain connects TRBV19 to TRBJ1-5, with no clear D. The length of the CDR3 is 17 residues. Germline CDR1 and CDR2: LNHDA and SQIVND (reference sequence). The V end was cut by 3 bases, the J end by 3 bases, with 18 bases between. The CDR3 region has the DNA TGTGCCAGTAGTATTAGGTGGGCTGACGGTCCCAATCAGCCCCAGCATTTT. This codes for CASSIRWADGPNQPQHF.

The V call is TRBV7-9, the J call TRBJ2-7; maybe TRBD2 (6 bases). The V end lost 7 bases, the J end lost 4 bases, and 17 bases lay between the germline ends. The CDR3 has 14 amino acids. Germline CDR1 reads SEHNR; CDR2 reads FQNEAQ (reference sequence). The CDR3 nucleotides are TGTGCCAGCACAGCGGGTGGGGGGTATTACGAGCAGTACTTC. The encoded protein is CASTAGGGYYEQYF.

V gene TRBV14 combines with J gene TRBJ2-1; D is unclear. V lost 5 bases to trimming and J lost 0 bases, with 14 bases between them. The CDR3 length is 16 residues. Germline V gives CDR1 SGHDN, CDR2 FVKESK. CDR3 DNA: TGTGCCAGCAGCATCCTTGGAGCGATCTCCTACAATGAGCAGTTCTTC. Translating gives CASSILGAISYNEQFF. The full variable domain, in which reference TRBV14 and TRBJ2-1 provide the parts outside the CDR3, is EAGVTQFPSHSVIEKGQTVTLRCDPISGHDNLYWYRRVMGKEIKFLLHFVKESKQDESGMPNNRFLAERTGGTYSTLKVQPAELEDSGVYFCASSILGAISYNEQFFGPGTRLTVL.

This chain joins TRBV11-2 and TRBJ2-3; 7 bases line up with TRBD1. This CDR3 has 15 residues. Germline lookup yields CDR1 SGHAT and CDR2 FQNNGV. V was clipped by 2 bases and J by 0 bases; unmatched bases: 2. Written as DNA, the CDR3 is TGTGCCAGCAGCTTATTAGGGGGCAGCACAGATACGCAGTATTTT. As protein: CASSLLGGSTDTQYF.

This clone showed up just a few times. The CDR3 loop is CAISGYSNQPQHF. DNA of the CDR3: TGTGCCATCAGTGGATATAGCAATCAGCCCCAGCATTTT. The chain links TRBV10-3 to TRBJ1-5; no clear D. Germline loops: CDR1 ENHRY, CDR2 SYGVKD. V was shortened by 4 bases and J by 0 bases, with 4 bases between the two germline ends. The CDR3 length is 13 residues.

The V gene is TRBV4-2, the J gene TRBJ2-7; 13 positions agree with TRBD2. The CDR3 runs 16 residues. V lost 3 bases, J lost 2 bases, and 4 bases stayed unmatched. Germline CDR1 LGHNA, CDR2 YNFKEQ. CDR3 region: CASSQGTSGDPYEQYF. Here the CDR3 DNA reads TGTGCCAGCAGCCAGGGGACTAGCGGGGACCCCTACGAGCAGTACTTC.

The chain joins TRBV11-2 to TRBJ2-2, with 9 bases matching TRBD1. The CDR3 spans 16 residues. The germline V gene has CDR1 SGHAT and CDR2 FQNNGV. With V trimmed by 5 bases and J by 9 bases, 13 bases remained unmatched. The CDR3 bases are TGTGCCAGCAGCCGAACCCGACAGGGGGTTATGAGGGAGCTGTTTTTT. Amino acids: CASSRTRQGVMRELFF.

The V gene is TRBV12-5, the J gene TRBJ2-3; D gene unclear. Germline CDR1 is LGHNT and CDR2 is FRNRAP. There are 13 residues in the CDR3. Trimming removed 0 bases at V and 9 bases at J, with 10 bases between. In nucleotides, the CDR3 is TGTGCTAGTGGTTTGGTGCCCCCCCGGACGCAGTATTTT. It is translated as CASGLVPPRTQYF.

The V and J genes are TRBV21-1 and TRBJ2-3. TRBV21-1 is deemed a pseudogene. This CDR3 spans 13 amino acids. The chain's CDR3 is CASSKRGDDTQYF. The CDR3 bases are TGTGCCAGCAGCAAACGGGGCGACGATACGCAGTATTTT.

V usage is TRBV6-6 and J usage is TRBJ1-4; D unresolved. The germline V and J ends were trimmed by 7 bases and 8 bases, with 14 bases remaining between them. Germline assignment: CDR1 MNHNY and CDR2 SVGAGI (reference sequence). This CDR3 has 13 residues. CDR3 nucleotide sequence: TGTGCCAGCACCTCCCGGGGAGAAGAAAAACTGTTTTTT. Translating it yields CASTSRGEEKLFF.

The V gene is TRBV19, the J gene TRBJ2-1; the match to TRBD2 covers 11 bases. The CDR3 totals 16 residues. Trimming removed 5 bases from V and 4 bases from J; junction bases left unmatched: 7. Per the germline V gene, CDR1 is LNHDA and CDR2 is SQIVND (reference sequence). The DNA of the CDR3 is TGTGCCAGTAGTTTTCGGGTAGCGGGAGGGTACAATGAGCAGTTCTTC. Translating gives CASSFRVAGGYNEQFF.

The CDR3 DNA reads TGTGCCAGCAGCGAGGGAGGGGCCAGTCACTATGGCTACACCTTC. Its protein is CASSEGGASHYGYTF. The chain uses TRBV7-2 and TRBJ1-2, with D possibly matching TRBD1 (5 bases). The CDR3 extends over 15 amino acids. Germline values: CDR1 SGHTA, CDR2 FQGNSA. The germline V and J ends were trimmed by 5 bases and 3 bases, with 16 bases remaining between them.

The chain recombines TRBV19 with TRBJ2-7, with 7 bases matching TRBD2. This CDR3 is 13 amino acids long. V was clipped by 5 bases and J by 1 base; unmatched bases: 2. The germline gives CDR1 LNHDA, CDR2 SQIVND (reference sequence). The CDR3 loop is CASSPGLSYEQYF. CDR3 in DNA: TGTGCCAGTAGTCCGGGACTATCCTACGAGCAGTACTTC.

The V gene is TRBV7-8, the J gene TRBJ2-1; D perhaps matches TRBD2 (5 bases). This CDR3 region has 16 residues. Germline loops: CDR1 SGHVS, CDR2 FQNEAQ. V shed 5 bases and J shed 1 base, with 15 bases lying between them. The DNA for the CDR3 is TGTGCCAGCAGCCCCGGTGGCGGGTGGTCCTACAATGAGCAGTTCTTC. Encoded protein: CASSPGGGWSYNEQFF.

This clone has more than one count but fewer than ten. V gene TRBV16 combines with J gene TRBJ2-2; weak D call: TRBD2 (5 bases). Germline V gene data show CDR1 as KGHSY and CDR2 as FQNENV. The V end was cut by 4 bases, the J end by 3 bases, with 15 bases between. The CDR3 consists of 16 residues. CDR3 sequence reads: CASSPTRAVDTGELFF. CDR3 coding DNA: TGTGCCAGCAGCCCCACGAGGGCCGTGGACACCGGGGAGCTGTTTTTT.

The chain combines TRBV6-4 with TRBJ2-3, with TRBD2 as a possible D gene (5 bases). Germline values: CDR1 MRHNA, CDR2 SNTAGT. Between the trimmed V and J ends, which lost 5 bases and 2 bases, there was a span of 8 bases. The CDR3 contains 13 residues. CDR3 sequence (DNA): TGTGCCAGCAGTCAGACTACCACAGATACGCAGTATTTT. Its protein is CASSQTTTDTQYF.

This chain joins TRBV19 and TRBJ1-1, with TRBD1 identical over 9 bases. Germline CDR1 reads LNHDA; CDR2 reads SQIVND (reference sequence). V dropped 6 bases and J dropped 4; count of bases not matched to a gene: 3. This CDR3 comprises 13 residues. The CDR3 DNA sequence: TGTGCCAGTAGACCGGACAGGGGCACTGAAGCTTTCTTT. It yields the protein CASRPDRGTEAFF.

This chain uses TRBV6-1 with TRBJ1-2; TRBD1 matches 7 bases. V lost 6 bases, J lost 5 bases, and 0 bases stayed unmatched. Looked up from germline, CDR1 is MNHNS and CDR2 is SASEGT. The CDR3 runs to 11 residues. CDR3 protein: CASRGQYGYTF. The CDR3 DNA reads TGTGCCAGCAGGGGACAGTATGGCTACACCTTC.

The genes are TRBV15 and TRBJ2-1; tentative D call: TRBD2 (5 bases). Germline V gene data show CDR1 as LNHNV and CDR2 as YYDKDF (reference sequence). Trimming shortened V by 1 base and J by 7 bases, and 8 bases separated the two germline ends. CDR3 size: 13 residues. The CDR3 sequence: CATSRVARNEQFF. CDR3 nucleotides: TGTGCCACCAGCAGAGTAGCGCGGAATGAGCAGTTCTTC.

The chain couples TRBV6-1 to TRBJ2-2; D gene unclear. Trimming removed 6 bases at V and 3 bases at J, with 11 bases between. Per the germline V gene, CDR1 is MNHNS and CDR2 is SASEGT. The CDR3 is made up of 14 amino acids. CDR3 sequence reads: CASRDYRDTGELFF. CDR3 bases: TGTGCCAGCAGGGATTACCGGGACACCGGGGAGCTGTTTTTT.

The chain employs TRBV23-1 and TRBJ2-3; a weak D match, TRBD2 (5 bases). TRBV23-1 belongs to the ORF category, with a function that is uncertain. This CDR3 spans 16 amino acids. V was trimmed by 2 bases and J by 0 bases, leaving 12 bases between them. The DNA of the CDR3 is TGCGCCAGCAGTCAACTGGACTCCAATAGCACAGATACGCAGTATTTT. This translates into CASSQLDSNSTDTQYF.

This chain uses TRBV19 with TRBJ2-3; the D is unclear. CDR3 length: 14 residues. V was pared by 5 bases and J by 6 bases, with 15 bases between. Per the germline V gene, CDR1 is LNHDA and CDR2 is SQIVND (reference sequence). The CDR3 nucleotides read TGTGCCAGTAGTGCACAAACCCAACTGGATACGCAGTATTTT. Translating gives CASSAQTQLDTQYF.

The chain has TRBV6-5 and TRBJ2-3, with TRBD2 matching over 9 bases. The V segment lost 2 bases and the J segment 3 bases; nucleotides outside the gene matches: 3. In germline, CDR1 is MNHEY, CDR2 SVGAGI. This CDR3 spans 15 amino acids. The CDR3 spells CASSYRSGGTDTQYF. The CDR3 DNA is TGTGCCAGCAGTTACAGAAGCGGGGGGACAGATACGCAGTATTTT.

This clone counts as medium-sized. The gene calls are TRBV25-1 and TRBJ2-7; D might be TRBD2 (6 bases). V was shortened by 3 bases and J by 3 bases, with 21 bases between the two germline ends. The CDR3 spans 17 residues. CDR1 is MGHDK, CDR2 SYGVNS, per germline. CDR3 nucleotides: TGTGCCAGCAGTGATTCGGGGCGTAGTGGGAGGAGCTACGAGCAGTACTTC. It specifies CASSDSGRSGRSYEQYF.

The rearrangement links TRBV28 to TRBJ1-1; maybe TRBD1 (6 bases). V was clipped by 5 bases and J by 11 bases, with 24 bases between them. CDR3 size: 15 residues. Per the germline V gene, CDR1 is MDHEN and CDR2 is SYDVKM. The CDR3 loop is CASSPANWATTGAFF. The CDR3 nucleotides are TGTGCCAGCAGTCCGGCCAACTGGGCCACCACAGGGGCTTTCTTT.

This clone was observed a single time. The chain carries TRBV4-3 and TRBJ2-7; perhaps TRBD1 as D (6 bases). The length of the CDR3 is 14 residues. Trimming removed 1 base at V and 4 bases at J, with 11 bases between. CDR1 is LGHNA and CDR2 is YSLEER in the germline V gene. CDR3 protein: CASSQVRGMYEQYF. In nucleotides, the CDR3 is TGCGCCAGCAGCCAAGTTAGGGGGATGTACGAGCAGTACTTC.

The chain couples TRBV10-3 to TRBJ1-2, with D hard to call. Looked up from germline, CDR1 is ENHRY and CDR2 is SYGVKD. The V end was cut by 2 bases, the J end by 2 bases, with 6 bases between. The CDR3 is 13 amino acids. In nucleotides, the CDR3 is TGTGCCATCAGTGAGGGGGTGAACTATGGCTACACCTTC. It is translated as CAISEGVNYGYTF.

Here the CDR3 reads CASIDRGPGAGELFF. The CDR3 bases are TGTGCCAGCATCGACAGGGGCCCGGGGGCCGGGGAGCTGTTTTTT. The chain links TRBV6-5 to TRBJ2-2; 8 bases map to TRBD1. V was pared by 7 bases and J by 6 bases, with 10 bases of the junction left unmatched. The CDR3 runs 15 residues. In germline, CDR1 is MNHEY, CDR2 SVGAGI.

This rearrangement joins TRBV7-4 to TRBJ2-3, with TRBD2 as a possible D gene (6 bases). Germline CDR1 reads SGHVT; CDR2 reads SQSDAQ. The CDR3 has 18 residues. Trimming removed 5 bases from V and 2 bases from J, with 23 bases in between. The CDR3, as DNA: TGTGCCAGCAGCAACGGAGGGGATGGATGCAACTTCACAGATACGCAGTATTTT. It is translated as CASSNGGDGCNFTDTQYF.